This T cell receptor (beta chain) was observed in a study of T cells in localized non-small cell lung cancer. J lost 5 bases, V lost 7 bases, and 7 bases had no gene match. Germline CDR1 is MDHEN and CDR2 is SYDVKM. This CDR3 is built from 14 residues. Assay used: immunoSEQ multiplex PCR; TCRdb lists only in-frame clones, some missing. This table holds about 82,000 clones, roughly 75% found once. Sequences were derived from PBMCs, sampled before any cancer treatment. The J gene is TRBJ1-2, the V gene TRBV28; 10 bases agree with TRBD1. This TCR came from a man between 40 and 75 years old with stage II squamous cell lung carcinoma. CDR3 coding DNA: TGTGCCAGCAACCCCGGGACAGGGGAATATGGCTACACCTTC. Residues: CASNPGTGEYGYTF.